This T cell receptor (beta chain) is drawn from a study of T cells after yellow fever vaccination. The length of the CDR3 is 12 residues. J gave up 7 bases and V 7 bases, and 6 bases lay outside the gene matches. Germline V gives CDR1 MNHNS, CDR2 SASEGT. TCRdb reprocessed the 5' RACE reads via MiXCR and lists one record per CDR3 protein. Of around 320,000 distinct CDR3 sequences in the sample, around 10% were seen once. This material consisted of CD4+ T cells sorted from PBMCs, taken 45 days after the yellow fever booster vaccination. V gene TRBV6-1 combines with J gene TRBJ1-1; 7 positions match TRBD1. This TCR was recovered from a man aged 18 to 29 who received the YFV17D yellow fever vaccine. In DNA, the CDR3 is TGTGCCAGCACCCGGACAGGCGATGAAGCTTTCTTT. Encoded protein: CASTRTGDEAFF.